The clone carrying this TCR beta chain was recorded once. What it binds is unknown. This sample was taken from a study of spatial heterogeneity in lung cancer. TCRdb reprocessed the 5' RACE reads with MiXCR, giving one entry per CDR3 protein. In the table there are under 5,000 distinct CDR3 sequences, about two fifths of which are singletons. General study points: Counts for ubiquitous and regional expanded TCRs went along with ubiquitous and regional nonsynonymous mutations, respectively. Tumoral mutation counts were tracked by counts of expanded intratumoral alpha and beta TCRs.

Trimming stripped 5 bases from V and 0 bases from J, with 11 bases between. This CDR3 spans 14 amino acids. CDR1 is MNHEY and CDR2 is SVGAGI in the germline V gene. Time point meaning: sample taken at primary tumor resection. Researchers sequenced whole RNA taken from tumor, nontumor lung or frozen PBMC without sorting. This specimen consisted of lung tumor tissue, obtained at surgery. This sequence originates from a male donor with early-stage non-small cell lung cancer. The J gene is TRBJ2-7, the V gene TRBV6-5; D is unclear. This CDR3 reads CASSAQEYSYEQYF. The CDR3 coding sequence is TGTGCCAGCAGTGCCCAGGAATACTCCTACGAGCAGTACTTC.